A selection of T cell receptor beta chains follows, all from one sample in a study of identical twins. TCRdb ran MiXCR on the 5' RACE reads and lists one entry per CDR3 protein. The sample includes about 290,000 distinct CDR3 sequences, nearly 9.5% of them seen just once. The sample also formed part of further work on yellow fever vaccine responses in identical twins.

The sample taken for sequencing was CD8+ T cells sorted from blood. The receptors here all came from a woman between 18 and 29 years old in good health. The CDR3 runs from the conserved cysteine through the conserved F or W. The order of the fields is D gene, V gene, J gene, clone size, CDR3 protein, CDR3 DNA. The D gene is left open where the match is weak. Expanded clones get a size class; other rows say once, few or many, or leave the size out.

TRBD1	TRBV11-2	TRBJ2-5	few	CASSSSGTGFLYQETQYF	TGTGCCAGCAGCTCATCCGGGACAGGGTTCTTGTACCAAGAGACCCAGTACTTC
TRBD2	TRBV30	TRBJ2-7	few	CAWNGLAGYEQYF	TGTGCCTGGAACGGACTAGCCGGATACGAGCAGTACTTC
-	TRBV2	TRBJ2-7	-	CASSEGDYRGPLEQYF	TGTGCCAGCAGTGAGGGGGACTACAGGGGACCCCTCGAGCAGTACTTC
TRBD1	TRBV12-3/TRBV12-4	TRBJ2-7	many	CASTTDRTYEQYF	TGTGCCAGCACCACGGACAGGACCTACGAGCAGTACTTC
TRBD1	TRBV7-9	TRBJ1-3	few	CASSLRDSGNTIYF	TGTGCCAGCAGCCTCCGGGACAGTGGAAACACCATATATTTT
TRBD2	TRBV2	TRBJ2-5	few	CASRGGKETQYF	TGTGCCAGCAGGGGGGGGAAAGAGACCCAGTACTTC
TRBD2	TRBV29-1	TRBJ2-3	many	CSVVWLAGDTQYF	TGCAGCGTTGTTTGGCTAGCGGGAGATACGCAGTATTTT
TRBD2	TRBV7-2	TRBJ2-1	few	CASSFPVAGVDNEQFF	TGTGCCAGCAGCTTCCCGGTAGCGGGCGTCGACAATGAGCAGTTCTTC
TRBD1	TRBV10-3	TRBJ1-6	many	CAISKTGQGSNSPLHF	TGTGCCATCAGTAAAACCGGACAGGGTAGTAATTCACCCCTCCACTTT
TRBD1	TRBV5-1	TRBJ1-5	many	CASSLGTGGNQPQHF	TGCGCCAGCAGCTTGGGGACAGGGGGTAATCAGCCCCAGCATTTT
-	TRBV30	TRBJ2-7	few	CAWSVTQGYEQYF	TGTGCCTGGAGTGTAACCCAGGGCTACGAGCAGTACTTC
TRBD2	TRBV4-1	TRBJ2-5	-	CASSHSTSGNVLLETQYF	TGCGCCAGCAGCCACTCGACTAGCGGAAACGTGTTACTGGAGACCCAGTACTTC
TRBD2	TRBV12-3/TRBV12-4	TRBJ2-1	many	CASLAGVGEQFF	TGTGCCAGCCTAGCGGGAGTTGGTGAGCAGTTCTTC
TRBD2	TRBV11-2	TRBJ2-7	many	CASSLVASGRYSSYEQYF	TGTGCCAGCAGCTTAGTAGCTAGCGGGAGGTATAGCTCCTACGAGCAGTACTTC
-	TRBV27	TRBJ2-2	many	CASSLWSHRVTSGELFF	TGTGCCAGCAGTTTATGGTCCCACAGGGTTACGTCCGGGGAGCTGTTTTTT
-	TRBV15	TRBJ2-2	many	CATSTDSYSGELFF	TGTGCCACCAGCACGGACTCGTACAGCGGGGAGCTGTTTTTT
-	TRBV3-1	TRBJ2-3	many	CASSLGTLSTDTQYF	TGTGCCAGCAGCCTAGGGACTTTAAGCACAGATACGCAGTATTTT